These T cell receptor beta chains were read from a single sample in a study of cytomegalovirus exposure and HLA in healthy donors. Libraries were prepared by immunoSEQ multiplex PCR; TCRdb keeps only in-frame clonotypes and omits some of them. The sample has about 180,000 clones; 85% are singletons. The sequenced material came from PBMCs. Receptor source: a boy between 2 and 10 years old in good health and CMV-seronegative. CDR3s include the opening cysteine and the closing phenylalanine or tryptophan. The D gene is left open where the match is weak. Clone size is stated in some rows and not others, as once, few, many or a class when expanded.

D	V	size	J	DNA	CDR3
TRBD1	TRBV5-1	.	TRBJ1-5	TGCGCCAGCAGCCGGGACGGGACAGGGGGCAATCAGCCCCAGCATTTT	CASSRDGTGGNQPQHF
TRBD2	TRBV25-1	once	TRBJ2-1	TGTGCCAGCGGGCGGACTAGCGGGAGGGCAAATGAGCAGTTCTTC	CASGRTSGRANEQFF
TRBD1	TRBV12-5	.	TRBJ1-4	TGTGCTAGTGGTTCTAGCGCCCAGGACAGGGGAGATGAAAAACTGTTTTTT	CASGSSAQDRGDEKLFF
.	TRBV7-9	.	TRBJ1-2	TGTGCCAGCAGTTTGACAGCTTATGGCTACACCTTC	CASSLTAYGYTF
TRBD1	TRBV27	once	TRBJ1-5	TGTGCCAGCAGTTTAGGGCAGGGGGCACAGCCCCAGCATTTT	CASSLGQGAQPQHF
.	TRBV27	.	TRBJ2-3	TGTGCCAGCAGTTTAAGCGGTCCCCCCAGCACAGATACGCAGTATTTT	CASSLSGPPSTDTQYF
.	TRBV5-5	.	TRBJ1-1	TGTGCCAGCAGCGGCCGGGACACGACCCTTAACACTGAAGCTTTCTTT	CASSGRDTTLNTEAFF
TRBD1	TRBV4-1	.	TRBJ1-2	TGCGCCAGCAGCCCACTCCAGGGGGCAATCTATGGCTACACCTTC	CASSPLQGAIYGYTF
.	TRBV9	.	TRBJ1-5	TGTGCCAGCAGCCAGGGCATCAGCAATCAGCCCCAGCATTTT	CASSQGISNQPQHF
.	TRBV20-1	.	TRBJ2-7	TGCAGTGCTAGAGACAGTTACGAGCAGTACTTC	CSARDSYEQYF
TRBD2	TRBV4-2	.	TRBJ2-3	TGTGCCAGCGGGACTAGCGGGAGAGAGGGGACGCAGTATTTT	CASGTSGREGTQYF
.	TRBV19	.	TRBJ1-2	TGTGCCAGTACGGCTAACTATGGCTACACCTTC	CASTANYGYTF
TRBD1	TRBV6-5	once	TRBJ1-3	TGTGCCAGCAGTTTGGACAGGGGGTTTGCTGGAAACACCATATATTTT	CASSLDRGFAGNTIYF
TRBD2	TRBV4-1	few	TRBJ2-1	TGCGCCAGCAGCCAAGTGACTAGCGGGAGGGAGTTCTTC	CASSQVTSGREFF
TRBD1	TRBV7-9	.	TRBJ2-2	TGTGCCAGCAGCGTGGACAGGGGCGCGAACACCGGGGAGCTGTTTTTT	CASSVDRGANTGELFF
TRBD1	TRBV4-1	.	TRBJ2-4	TGCGCCAGCAGCCACCCCGTGGGACAGGGGAAGGCCAAAAACATTCAGTACTTC	CASSHPVGQGKAKNIQYF
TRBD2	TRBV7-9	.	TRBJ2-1	TGTGCCAGCAGCCATCCGAGCGGGGGGGCCTTTAATGAGCAGTTCTTC	CASSHPSGGAFNEQFF
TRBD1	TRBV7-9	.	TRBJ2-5	TGTGCCAGCAGCTCCGGGGGACAGGGTGGAAGGGAGACCCAGTACTTC	CASSSGGQGGRETQYF
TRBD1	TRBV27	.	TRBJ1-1	TGTGCCAGCAGCTCACAGGGGGTGGAGAACACTGAAGCTTTCTTT	CASSSQGVENTEAFF
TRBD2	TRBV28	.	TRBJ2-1	TGTGCCAGCAGTTTACCGACTAGCGGCTACAATGAGCAGTTCTTC	CASSLPTSGYNEQFF
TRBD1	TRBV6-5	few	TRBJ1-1	TGTGCCAGCAGTTACGAGGGGGCGATAGGAGTACCTTTCTTT	CASSYEGAIGVPFF
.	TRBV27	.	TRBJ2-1	TGTGCCAGCAGCGCCCGACAGAAGCAATTCAATGAGCAGTTCTTC	CASSARQKQFNEQFF
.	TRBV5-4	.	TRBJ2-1	TGTGCCAGCAGCTTCCTTGACAGCAGGTTCAATGAGCAGTTCTTC	CASSFLDSRFNEQFF
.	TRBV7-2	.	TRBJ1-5	TGTGCCAGCAGCTTAAGGGTGGGAGGCAATCAGCCCCAGCATTTT	CASSLRVGGNQPQHF
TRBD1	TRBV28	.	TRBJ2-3	TGTGCCAGCAGTTCCGGACAGGGGAGAGATACGCAGTATTTT	CASSSGQGRDTQYF
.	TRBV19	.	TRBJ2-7	TGTGCCAGTAGGGAAACAGGGAACTACGAGCAGTACTTC	CASRETGNYEQYF
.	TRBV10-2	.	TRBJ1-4	TGCGCCAGCACGAGGGCCAGTAATGAAAAACTGTTTTTT	CASTRASNEKLFF
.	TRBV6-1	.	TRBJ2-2	TGTGCCAGCAGTGGTCGGACAGTGAACACCGGGGAGCTGTTTTTT	CASSGRTVNTGELFF
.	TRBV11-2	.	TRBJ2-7	TGTGCCAGCAGCTTAGCGGAGACAGCTCCCTACGAGCAGTACTTC	CASSLAETAPYEQYF
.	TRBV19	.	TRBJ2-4	TGTGCCAGTAGTATAAATTACGGAACTAGCTCTACACGGGCCAAAAACATTCAGTACTTC	CASSINYGTSSTRAKNIQYF
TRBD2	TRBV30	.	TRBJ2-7	TGTGCCTGGAGTGGGACTAGCGGGAGGGCCAGCAACGAGCAGTACTTC	CAWSGTSGRASNEQYF
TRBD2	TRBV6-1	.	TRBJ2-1	TGTGCCAGCAGTGATCTAGCGGGAGGAAATAATGAGCAGTTCTTC	CASSDLAGGNNEQFF
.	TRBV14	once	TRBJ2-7	TGTGCCAGCAGCCACGGGGGAGGAGCTCGCGAGCAGTACTTC	CASSHGGGAREQYF
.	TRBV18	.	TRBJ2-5	TGTGCCAGCTCACCAGGACAGAGGGAGACCCAGTACTTC	CASSPGQRETQYF
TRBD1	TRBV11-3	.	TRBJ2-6	TGTGCCAGCAGCTCGGGACAGGGTGGTTCTGGGGCCAACGTCCTGACTTTC	CASSSGQGGSGANVLTF
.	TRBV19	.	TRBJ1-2	TGTGCCAGTAGCCTATTTTGGGGGCAGGGACACTTCTTCTACACCTTC	CASSLFWGQGHFFYTF
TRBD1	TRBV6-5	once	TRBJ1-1	TGTGCCAGCAGTTACCGTTTTTTAGGGGGGACAGCTGAAGCTTTCTTT	CASSYRFLGGTAEAFF
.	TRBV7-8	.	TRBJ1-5	TGTGCCAGCAGTCTCCGGGAACCACATAGCAATCAGCCCCAGCATTTT	CASSLREPHSNQPQHF
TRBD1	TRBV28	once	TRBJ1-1	TGTGCCAGCAGTCTTGGACAGGGGGCTTTCTTT	CASSLGQGAFF
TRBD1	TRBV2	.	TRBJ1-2	TGTGCCAGCAGCGGGCCGGGACAGGGGGCAGATGGCTACACCTTC	CASSGPGQGADGYTF
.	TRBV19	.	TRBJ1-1	TGTGCCAGTAGTATTAAGAGAAACACTGAAGCTTTCTTT	CASSIKRNTEAFF
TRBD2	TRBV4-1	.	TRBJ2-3	TGCGCCAGCAGCCAAGAAGTGACTAGCGGGAGGAGTCGTAGGGCAGATACGCAGTATTTT	CASSQEVTSGRSRRADTQYF
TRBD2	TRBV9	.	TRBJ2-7	TGTGCCAGCAGCCCAGGGGGGACTAGCTTTTCCTACGAGCAGTACTTC	CASSPGGTSFSYEQYF
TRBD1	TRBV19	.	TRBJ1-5	TGTGCCAGTAGCCCCCCCGGACAGGGCGGGGGTCAGCCCCAGCATTTT	CASSPPGQGGGQPQHF
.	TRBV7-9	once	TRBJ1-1	TGTTCCAGCAGCTTAGTTTTGAGGAACACTGAAGCTTTCTTT	CSSSLVLRNTEAFF
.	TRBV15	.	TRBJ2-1	TGTGCCACCAGCAGAGTCCGCGGAGGGCTCGATGAGCAGTTCTTC	CATSRVRGGLDEQFF
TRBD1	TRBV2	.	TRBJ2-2	TGTGCCAGCAGTGAAGGCCTGGGGACAGTGCGGGTCGGGGAGCTGTTTTTT	CASSEGLGTVRVGELFF
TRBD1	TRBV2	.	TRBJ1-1	TGTGCCAGCAGCCCTGGACAGGGTCTAGGACTATACATGAACACTGAAGCTTTCTTT	CASSPGQGLGLYMNTEAFF
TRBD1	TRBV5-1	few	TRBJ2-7	TGCGCCAGCAGTCTGGGACAGGGCCTGTTCTACGAGCAGTACTTC	CASSLGQGLFYEQYF
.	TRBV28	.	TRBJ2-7	TGTGCCAGCAGTTTCGAGTTTAGCGGAACTAGAAGCTACGAGCAGTACTTC	CASSFEFSGTRSYEQYF
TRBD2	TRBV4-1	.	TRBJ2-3	TGCGCCAGCAGCCAAGTCCCACTAGCGGGGAACACAGATACGCAGTATTTT	CASSQVPLAGNTDTQYF
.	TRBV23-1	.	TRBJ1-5	TGCGCCAGCAGTCAACCCAACACCGAACCCCATCAGCCCCAGCATTTT	CASSQPNTEPHQPQHF
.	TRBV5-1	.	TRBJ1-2	TGCGCCAGCAGCTTGGTGGCAGGTGTTTATGGCTACACCTTC	CASSLVAGVYGYTF
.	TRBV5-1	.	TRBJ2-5	TGCGCCAGCAGCTTGGGGGGTGCGGGGCACACCGTCGGGGGGACCCAGTACTTC	CASSLGGAGHTVGGTQYF
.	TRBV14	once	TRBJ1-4	TGTGCCAGCAGCCCGATTTATAAACGTTTAGGGGGAAAACTGTTTTTT	CASSPIYKRLGGKLFF
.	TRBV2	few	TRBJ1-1	TGTGCCAGCAGCGAGACAGATTTGAACACTGAAGCTTTCTTT	CASSETDLNTEAFF
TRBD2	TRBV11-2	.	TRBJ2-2	TGTGCCAGCAGCCCCGGACTAGCGGGAGCCGGAGGCGGGGAGCTGTTTTTT	CASSPGLAGAGGGELFF
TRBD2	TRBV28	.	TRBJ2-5	TGTGCCAGCAGTTTAGGGAGGGTAAGGGAGACCCAGTACTTC	CASSLGRVRETQYF
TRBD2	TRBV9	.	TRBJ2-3	TGTGCCAGCAGCGCCCGGACTAGCGGGAGAACAGATACGCAGTATTTT	CASSARTSGRTDTQYF